This entry lists 12 T cell receptor beta chains sequenced from one sample in a study of T cell responses to AZD1222 COVID-19 vaccine. Assay used: immunoSEQ multiplex PCR; TCRdb lists only in-frame clones, some missing. The table has about 140,000 clones, 90% to 95% seen once. The starting material was peripheral blood, obtained 28 days after the second AZD1222 dose. Receptors were obtained from an adult who received the AZD1222 COVID-19 vaccine.

The genes are TRBV7-8 and TRBJ2-5; D possibly matches TRBD1 or TRBD2 (6 bases each). Trimming pared 7 bases from V and 1 base from J, leaving 13 bases between. CDR3 length: 14 residues. In germline, CDR1 is SGHVS, CDR2 FQNEAQ. CDR3 nucleotide sequence: TGTGCCAGCACCCTAAGGGGGGTCCAAGAGACCCAGTACTTC. Translating gives CASTLRGVQETQYF.

The J gene is TRBJ2-7, the V gene TRBV12-3 or TRBV12-4, with TRBD2 as a possible D gene (6 bases). Trimming took off 3 bases at V and 7 bases at J, with 13 bases between the two ends. The CDR3 sequence is 13 residues long. The CDR3 DNA reads as TGTGCCAGCAGTTTTCGAGGGGCGGGGGAGCAGTACTTC. Encoded protein: CASSFRGAGEQYF.

V usage is TRBV4-2 and J usage is TRBJ2-1, with 8 positions matching TRBD2. Per germline, CDR1 LGHNA and CDR2 YNFKEQ. The CDR3 spans 14 residues. J lost 10 bases, V lost 3 bases, and 8 bases had no gene match. Here the CDR3 DNA reads TGTGCCAGCAGCCAGGGCGGACTAGCTGGCGAGCAGTTCTTC. Amino acids: CASSQGGLAGEQFF.

This clone was found once. This sequence joins TRBV7-9 and TRBJ2-2; D assignment may be TRBD1 or TRBD2 (6 bases each). Deletions cut 11 bases from V and 0 bases from J, with 13 bases between. The germline CDR1 and CDR2 sequences are SEHNR and FQNEAQ (reference sequence). The CDR3 is made up of 14 amino acids. In nucleotides, the CDR3 is TGTGCCGCCGGGGGCCCCGCGAACACCGGGGAGCTGTTTTTT. Translating it yields CAAGGPANTGELFF. Full variable domain (rest looked up from reference TRBV7-9 and TRBJ2-2): DTGVSQNPRHKITKRGQNVTFRCDPISEHNRLYWYRQTLGQGPEFLTYFQNEAQLEKSRLLSDRFSAERPKGSFSTLEIQRTEQGDSAMYLCAAGGPANTGELFFGEGSRLTVL.

The chain combines TRBV10-3 with TRBJ2-5; D is perhaps TRBD1 (6 bases). The ends were cut back, 0 bases at V and 4 bases at J, with 6 bases in the middle. The CDR3 loop spans 13 amino acids. Germline CDR1 and CDR2: ENHRY and SYGVKD. The CDR3 loop reads CAISESGGETQYF. The DNA of the CDR3 is TGTGCCATCAGTGAGTCAGGGGGAGAGACCCAGTACTTC.

The rearrangement joins TRBV7-6 to TRBJ1-5, with 7 bases that match TRBD1. V was pared by 1 base and J by 7 bases, with 7 bases of the junction left unmatched. There are 15 residues in the CDR3. Germline assignment: CDR1 SGHVS and CDR2 FNYEAQ. CDR3 loop: CASSLGVTGAQPQHF. The DNA for the CDR3 is TGTGCCAGCAGCTTAGGGGTAACAGGGGCGCAGCCCCAGCATTTT. The full variable domain, its missing parts supplied by reference TRBV7-6 and TRBJ1-5, is GAGVSQSPRYKVTKRGQDVALRCDPISGHVSLYWYRQALGQGPEFLTYFNYEAQQDKSGLPNDRFSAERPEGSISTLTIQRTEQRDSAMYRCASSLGVTGAQPQHFGDGTRLSIL.

This rearrangement joins TRBV1 to TRBJ1-5. TRBV1 is marked as a pseudogene. The length of the CDR3 is 18 residues. CDR3 protein: CTSSQEIADGPVEQPQHF. The CDR3 DNA follows: TGCACCAGCAGCCAGGAAATCGCGGACGGTCCGGTTGAGCAGCCCCAGCATTTT.

This chain links TRBV28 with TRBJ1-1; the D is unclear. CDR1 is MDHEN, CDR2 SYDVKM, per germline. V was shortened by 3 bases and J by 1 base, with 12 bases between the two germline ends. There are 15 residues in the CDR3. The CDR3 nucleotides are TGTGCCAGCAGTTTCTTGGCCCCTACGAACACTGAAGCTTTCTTT. As protein: CASSFLAPTNTEAFF.

The chain joins TRBV11-3 to TRBJ2-5; D unresolved. The V end lost 1 base, the J end lost 2 bases, and 14 bases lay between the germline ends. Per germline, CDR1 SGHNT and CDR2 YENEEA. The CDR3 sequence is 16 residues long. The CDR3 DNA sequence: TGTGCCAGCAGCTTAGGGCTGTCTGTCGGACAAGAGACCCAGTACTTC. This gives the protein CASSLGLSVGQETQYF.

The chain has TRBV19 and TRBJ1-1; D gene uncertain. Trimming left V 7 bases short and J 3 bases short, with 15 bases between. There are 14 residues in the CDR3. Germline V gene data show CDR1 as LNHDA and CDR2 as SQIVND (reference sequence). The CDR3 nucleotides read TGTGCCAGTATGCCCCCCAGTAAGGACACTGAAGCTTTCTTT. Translated: CASMPPSKDTEAFF.

The rearrangement links TRBV10-3 to TRBJ2-5, with D unclear. The CDR3 has 13 residues. Trimming took off 8 bases at V and 2 bases at J, with 12 bases between the two ends. Germline V gene data show CDR1 as ENHRY and CDR2 as SYGVKD. The CDR3 nucleotides are TGTGCCATCCGGCGCGCACGACAAGAGACCCAGTACTTC. Its protein is CAIRRARQETQYF.

The chain uses TRBV2 and TRBJ2-1, with D unclear. CDR3 length: 11 residues. Trimming removed 5 bases from V and 7 bases from J, with 6 bases in between. CDR1 is SNHLY and CDR2 is FYNNEI in the germline V gene. CDR3 sequence reads: CASSRLNEQFF. The CDR3 DNA follows: TGTGCCAGCAGTCGACTGAATGAGCAGTTCTTC.